There are a few counts of the clone carrying this T cell receptor (beta chain). Its antigen is not known. The V and J ends lost 0 bases and 4 bases respectively, with 9 bases between them. The CDR3 loop spans 15 amino acids. The germline V gene has CDR1 MNHEY and CDR2 SVGAGI. The data are from a study of T cells after yellow fever vaccination. Study results and caveats: A large majority of primary-vaccination clones showed up again after the booster (roughly 95% CD4, 88% CD8). A weaker secondary response peaked on day 5, the primary on day 15. Contaminating bulk clonotypes could be abundant in FACS-sorted repertoires.

In making TCR cDNA, 5'RACE template switching added a universal primer site and UMIs to it. TCRdb passed the 5' RACE reads through MiXCR, listing each CDR3 protein once. The sample lists more than 350,000 distinct CDR3 sequences, around 10% occurring once. Sequences were derived from PBMCs, sampled on the day of the first yellow fever vaccination. This chain uses TRBV6-5 with TRBJ1-4, with unresolved D. This receptor was obtained from a man younger than 35 who received the YFV17D yellow fever vaccine. For the CDR3, the DNA is TGTGCCAGCAGTTACTCCGAGGCTTTTAATGAAAAACTGTTTTTT. As protein: CASSYSEAFNEKLFF.